The clone carrying this T cell receptor (beta chain) appeared a few times. Its target is unknown. This entry comes from a study of T-cell memory formation after mild COVID-19. As for the study in general: TCR clustering was largely donor specific. Study-wide points: A subset of responding clones appeared in pre-infection memory, suggesting cross-reactive memory joined. Balance between CD4 and CD8 was seen in clones contracting day 15 to 85, and a CD4+ lean was seen in later expanders. The authors left the SARS-CoV-2 specificity of second-wave clones peaking on day 37 unconfirmed.

Germline lookup yields CDR1 MNHEY and CDR2 SVGAGI. V was trimmed by 5 bases and J by 8 bases, leaving 16 bases between them. The CDR3 loop spans 14 amino acids. In TCRdb, the 5' RACE reads were re-called with MiXCR into one record per CDR3 protein. The sample gives around 150,000 distinct CDR3 sequences, around a tenth of which show up once; around 3.8% is in the top ten. The TCR was taken from a man younger than 35 who had mild COVID-19 (a few samples of this study predate the infection). Cell type and time point are not known. V usage is TRBV6-5 and J usage is TRBJ2-1; a weak D match, TRBD1 (5 bases). Sequenced sample: PBMCs or a T cell subset sorted from them (not recorded which). DNA of the CDR3: TGTGCCAGCAGTCCCGGGCAGGGAAGGCATGAGCAGTTCTTC. Translating gives CASSPGQGRHEQFF.